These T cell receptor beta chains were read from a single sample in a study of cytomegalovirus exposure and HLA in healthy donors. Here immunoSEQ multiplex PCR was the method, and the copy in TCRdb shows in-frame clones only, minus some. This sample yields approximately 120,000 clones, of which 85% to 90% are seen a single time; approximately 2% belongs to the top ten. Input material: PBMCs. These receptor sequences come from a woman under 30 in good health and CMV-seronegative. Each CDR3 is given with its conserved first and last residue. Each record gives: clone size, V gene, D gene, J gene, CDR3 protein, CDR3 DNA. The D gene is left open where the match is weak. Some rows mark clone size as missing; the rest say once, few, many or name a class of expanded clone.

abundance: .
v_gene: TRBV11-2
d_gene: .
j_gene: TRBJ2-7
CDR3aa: CASNNGQTRGEQYF
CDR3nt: TGTGCCAGCAATAACGGACAGACCAGGGGCGAGCAGTACTTC

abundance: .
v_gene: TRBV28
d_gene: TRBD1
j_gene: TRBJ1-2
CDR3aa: CASHGQGVHYGYTF
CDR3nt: TGTGCCAGCCACGGACAGGGGGTGCACTATGGCTACACCTTC

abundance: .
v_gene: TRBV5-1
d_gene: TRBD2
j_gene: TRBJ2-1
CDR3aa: CASSSSSGGGVGEQFF
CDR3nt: TGCGCCAGCAGCTCCTCTTCTGGCGGGGGGGTAGGTGAGCAGTTCTTC

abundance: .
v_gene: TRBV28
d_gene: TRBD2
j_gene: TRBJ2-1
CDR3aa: CASSSSTSRYNEQFF
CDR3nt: TGTGCCAGCAGTTCGTCGACTAGCCGGTACAATGAGCAGTTCTTC

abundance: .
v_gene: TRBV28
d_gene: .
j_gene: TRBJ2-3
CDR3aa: CASSLGQGGGTDTQYF
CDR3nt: TGTGCCAGCAGTCTAGGACAGGGAGGGGGCACAGATACGCAGTATTTT

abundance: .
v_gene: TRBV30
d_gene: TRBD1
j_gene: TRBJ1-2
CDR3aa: CAWSGTGEGYTF
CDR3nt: TGTGCCTGGAGTGGGACAGGGGAGGGCTACACCTTC

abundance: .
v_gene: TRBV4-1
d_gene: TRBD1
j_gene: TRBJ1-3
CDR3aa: CASSQGRQGRSGNTIYF
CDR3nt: TGCGCCAGCAGCCAAGGTCGACAGGGAAGATCTGGAAACACCATATATTTT

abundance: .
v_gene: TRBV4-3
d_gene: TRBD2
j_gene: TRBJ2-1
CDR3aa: CASSQQTSGFVDEQFF
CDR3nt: TGCGCCAGCAGCCAACAGACTAGCGGGTTTGTCGATGAGCAGTTCTTC

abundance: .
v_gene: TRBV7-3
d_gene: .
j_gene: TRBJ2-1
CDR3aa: CASSKGWNEQFF
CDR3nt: TGTGCCAGCAGCAAGGGGTGGAATGAGCAGTTCTTC

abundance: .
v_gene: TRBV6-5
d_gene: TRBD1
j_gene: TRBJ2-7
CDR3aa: CASRGQGSYEQYF
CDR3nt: TGTGCCAGCAGAGGACAGGGTTCCTACGAGCAGTACTTC

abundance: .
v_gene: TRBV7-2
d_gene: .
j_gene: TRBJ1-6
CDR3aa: CASSLRPLVSPLHF
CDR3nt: TGTGCCAGCAGCTTACGTCCGCTAGTTTCACCCCTCCACTTT

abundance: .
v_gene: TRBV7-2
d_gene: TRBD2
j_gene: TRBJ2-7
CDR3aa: CASSLGGGAYEQYF
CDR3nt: TGTGCCAGCAGCTTAGGCGGGGGGGCCTACGAGCAGTACTTC

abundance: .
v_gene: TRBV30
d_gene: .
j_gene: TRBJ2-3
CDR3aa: CAWSDQRLVRGTDTQYF
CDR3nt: TGTGCCTGGAGTGACCAAAGACTAGTCCGTGGCACAGATACGCAGTATTTT

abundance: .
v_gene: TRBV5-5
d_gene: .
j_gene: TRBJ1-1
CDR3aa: CASSLELGGDTEAFF
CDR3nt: TGTGCCAGCAGCTTGGAGCTGGGCGGGGACACTGAAGCTTTCTTT

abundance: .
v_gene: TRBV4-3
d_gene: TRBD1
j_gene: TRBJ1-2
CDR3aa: CASSHDHGTAPNGYTF
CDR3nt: TGCGCCAGCAGCCATGACCATGGGACAGCCCCGAATGGCTACACCTTC

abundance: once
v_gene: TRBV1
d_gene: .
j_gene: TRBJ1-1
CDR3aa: CTSSQPPGPGGPNTEAFF
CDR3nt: TGCACCAGCAGCCAACCCCCTGGGCCAGGTGGGCCGAACACTGAAGCTTTCTTT

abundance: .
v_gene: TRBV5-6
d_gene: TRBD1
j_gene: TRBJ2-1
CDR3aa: CASSLSDREDNEQFF
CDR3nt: TGTGCCAGCAGCTTGTCGGACAGGGAGGACAATGAGCAGTTCTTC

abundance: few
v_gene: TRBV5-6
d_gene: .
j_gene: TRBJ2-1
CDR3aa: CASSLGGHNEQFF
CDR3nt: TGTGCCAGCAGCTTAGGAGGGCACAATGAGCAGTTCTTC

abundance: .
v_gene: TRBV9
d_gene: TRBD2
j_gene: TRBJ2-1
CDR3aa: CASSKGLAGAWDEQFF
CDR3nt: TGTGCCAGCAGCAAGGGACTAGCGGGGGCCTGGGATGAGCAGTTCTTC

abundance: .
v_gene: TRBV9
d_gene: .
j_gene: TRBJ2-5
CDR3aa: CASSAKGGQETQYF
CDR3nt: TGTGCCAGCAGCGCAAAAGGGGGTCAAGAGACCCAGTACTTC

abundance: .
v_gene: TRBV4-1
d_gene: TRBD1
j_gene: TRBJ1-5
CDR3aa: CASSLSVDRGNQPQHF
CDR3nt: TGCGCCAGCAGCCTCTCGGTCGACAGGGGTAATCAGCCCCAGCATTTT

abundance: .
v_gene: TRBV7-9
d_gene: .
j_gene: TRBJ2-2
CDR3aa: CASRPRGPGELFF
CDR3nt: TGTGCCAGCAGGCCCAGGGGACCCGGGGAGCTGTTTTTT

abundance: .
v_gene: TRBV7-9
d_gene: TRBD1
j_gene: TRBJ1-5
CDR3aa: CASSLGNIRTGGDQPQHF
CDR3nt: TGTGCCAGCAGCTTAGGAAATATACGGACAGGGGGCGATCAGCCCCAGCATTTT

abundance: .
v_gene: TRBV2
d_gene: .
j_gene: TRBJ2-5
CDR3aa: CASSEGTRIQETQYF
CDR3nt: TGTGCCAGCAGTGAAGGGACTCGGATACAAGAGACCCAGTACTTC

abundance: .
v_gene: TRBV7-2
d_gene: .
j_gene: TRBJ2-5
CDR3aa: CASSLGGRGGSQETQYF
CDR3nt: TGTGCCAGCAGCTTAGGGGGCAGGGGCGGGTCCCAAGAGACCCAGTACTTC

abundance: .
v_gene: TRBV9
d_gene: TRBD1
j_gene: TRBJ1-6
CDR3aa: CASSVVGTGNSPLHF
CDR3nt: TGTGCCAGCAGCGTAGTGGGGACAGGAAATTCACCCCTCCACTTT

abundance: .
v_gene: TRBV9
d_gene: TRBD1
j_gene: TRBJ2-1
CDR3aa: CASSPYKVRDRELYNEQFF
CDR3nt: TGTGCCAGCAGTCCTTATAAGGTCCGGGACAGGGAATTATACAATGAGCAGTTCTTC

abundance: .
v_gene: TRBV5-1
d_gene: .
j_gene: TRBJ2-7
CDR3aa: CASSLGDILGEQYF
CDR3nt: TGCGCCAGCAGCTTGGGGGACATTTTGGGGGAGCAGTACTTC

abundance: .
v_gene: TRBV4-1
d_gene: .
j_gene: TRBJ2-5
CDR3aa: CASSLFGRSQETQYF
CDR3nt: TGCGCCAGCAGCCTCTTTGGCAGATCTCAAGAGACCCAGTACTTC

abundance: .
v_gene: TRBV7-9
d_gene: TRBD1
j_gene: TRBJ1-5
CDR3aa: CASSLQGANQPQHF
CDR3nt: TGTGCCAGCAGCCTACAGGGGGCTAATCAGCCCCAGCATTTT

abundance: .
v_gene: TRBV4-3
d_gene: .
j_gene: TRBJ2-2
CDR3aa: CASSQDLRTANTGELFF
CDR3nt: TGCGCCAGCAGCCAAGATCTTAGGACAGCGAACACCGGGGAGCTGTTTTTT

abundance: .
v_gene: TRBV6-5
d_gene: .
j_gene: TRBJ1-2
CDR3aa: CASSHGGFGYTF
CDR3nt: TGTGCCAGCAGCCATGGGGGGTTTGGCTACACCTTC

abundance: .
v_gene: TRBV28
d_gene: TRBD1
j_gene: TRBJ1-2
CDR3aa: CASDRGGGYTF
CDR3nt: TGTGCCAGCGACAGGGGCGGCGGCTACACCTTC

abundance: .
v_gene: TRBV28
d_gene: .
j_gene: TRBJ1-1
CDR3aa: CASQLDTEAFF
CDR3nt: TGTGCCAGCCAACTTGATACTGAAGCTTTCTTT

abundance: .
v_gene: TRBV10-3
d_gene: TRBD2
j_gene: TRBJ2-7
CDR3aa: CAATTGTSGRGTYEQYF
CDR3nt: TGTGCCGCAACGACCGGGACTAGCGGGAGAGGCACCTACGAGCAGTACTTC

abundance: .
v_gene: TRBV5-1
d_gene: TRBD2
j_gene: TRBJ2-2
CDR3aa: CASRATSGANTGELFF
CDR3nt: TGCGCCAGCAGGGCGACTAGCGGGGCGAACACCGGGGAGCTGTTTTTT

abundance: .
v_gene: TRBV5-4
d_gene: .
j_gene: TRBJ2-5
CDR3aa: CASSLDPGETQYF
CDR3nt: TGTGCCAGCAGCTTGGACCCGGGTGAGACCCAGTACTTC